The T cell receptor (beta chain) under discussion was sequenced for a study of response to subunit inactivated influenza vaccine. The CDR3 is 16 amino acids. Germline CDR1 and CDR2: MDHEN and SYDVKM. V was pared by 3 bases and J by 8 bases, with 20 bases between. TCRdb used MiXCR to reprocess the RT-PCR reads, holding one entry per CDR3 protein. In the table there are approximately 500,000 distinct CDR3 sequences, under 15% of which are singletons. This specimen consisted of PBMCs from blood, obtained about 40 days after vaccination. The receptor was derived from a man in his forties or fifties who received an inactivated influenza vaccine. This chain uses TRBV28 with TRBJ2-1; D possibly corresponds to TRBD2 (5 bases). DNA of the CDR3: TGTGCCAGCAGTTTTCGGGGTCTTGGCGGGTGGGATGAGCAGTTCTTC. Translation: CASSFRGLGGWDEQFF.